The present entry profiles one T cell receptor (beta chain) with its context. Antigen unknown. Donors counted as nominally healthy when sampled, yet unrecorded immune exposures were likely. This entry comes from a study of cytomegalovirus exposure and HLA in healthy donors. Study-level points and caveats: Among the most significant clusters, several appeared linked to common viral pathogens in a later analysis. A prior analysis recorded that most TCR beta V segments were productive about 87% or about 30% of the time. Follow-up analysis found HLA locus-dependent TCR association rates, highest for DRB1 and lowest for HLA-C.

PCR employed 60 Vbeta and 13 Jbeta primers. Sequencing used immunoSEQ multiplex PCR; TCRdb keeps in-frame clones, though not all of them. The sample carries approximately 120,000 clones, about 84% recorded once. CDR3 length equals 15 residues. Germline V lookup: CDR1 MGHRA, CDR2 YSYEKL. The V and J ends lost 5 bases and 6 bases, in that order; junction bases with no gene match: 7. Sequenced: PBMCs. The source of this sequence is a man aged 35-49 years in good health and CMV-seronegative. The chain combines TRBV4-1 with TRBJ1-5, with 10 bases aligning to TRBD1. The CDR3 coding sequence is TGCGCCAGCAGCTTCGGGACAGGGGTCGGTCAGCCCCAGCATTTT. Translation: CASSFGTGVGQPQHF.